These 14 T cell receptor beta chains were all obtained from the same sample, sequenced in a study of Ad26.COV2.S vaccination and SARS-CoV-2 variants. Treatment here: about 20 received Ad26.COV2.S at low or high dose, single or two shots; roughly five received placebo; per-sample allocation not given. The investigators took samples on day 63 after the first vaccine or placebo injection. TCRdb keeps only in-frame clones here, not all; method: immunoSEQ multiplex PCR. The sample carries some 250,000 clones, more than 75% recorded once. Sequencing was performed on peripheral blood, taken in a trial of Ad26.COV2.S vaccine versus placebo. These receptors were taken from a person aged 18-65 years who received the Ad26.COV2.S COVID-19 vaccine or a placebo.

Notes on this clone: Additional DNA sequences in this sample encode the identical CDR3. CDR3 DNA: TGTGCCAGCAGTCCATTGGGGGGTCCGTACGAGCAGTACTTC. Encoded protein: CASSPLGGPYEQYF. J is TRBJ2-7 and V is TRBV27, with a possible D match to TRBD2 (6 bases). Germline V CDR1 and CDR2: MNHEY, SMNVEV (reference sequence). This CDR3 has 14 amino acids. V lost 5 bases to trimming and J lost 4 bases, with 15 bases between them.

The chain links TRBV20-1 to TRBJ2-1; TRBD2 matches 10 bases. Germline V gene lookup returns CDR1 DFQATT and CDR2 SNEGSKA (reference sequence). The ends lost 6 bases at V and 5 bases at J; junction bases unmatched: 4. The CDR3 runs to 13 residues. The CDR3 DNA reads TGCAGTGCGAGTGGACTAGCGGACAATGAGCAGTTCTTC. As protein: CSASGLADNEQFF.

The rearrangement uses TRBV5-8 and TRBJ1-3; TRBD1 matches at 10 bases. Germline V gene sequence: CDR1 SGHTS, CDR2 YDEGEE. CDR3 length equals 16 residues. Trimming took 3 bases from V and 1 from J; bases not matched to a gene: 4. The CDR3 DNA follows: TGTGCCAGCAGCTCTAGACAGGGGGCTTCTGGAAACACCATATATTTT. As protein: CASSSRQGASGNTIYF.

The CDR3 coding sequence is TGTGCCAGCAGTTTTCCAGCGGGGGCCTACAATGAGCAGTTCTTC. Translating gives CASSFPAGAYNEQFF. The J gene is TRBJ2-1, the V gene TRBV27; 8 bases match TRBD2. The CDR3 totals 15 residues. The germline CDR1 and CDR2 sequences are MNHEY and SMNVEV (reference sequence). V trimming: 3 bases; J trimming: 2 bases; junction bases outside the gene matches: 3.

The chain has TRBV18 and TRBJ2-2; 8 bases match TRBD2. This CDR3 spans 15 amino acids. Trimming cost V 6 bases and J 4 bases; bases outside gene matches: 7. The germline V gene has CDR1 KGHSH and CDR2 LQKENI. The chain's CDR3 is CASSGSGSGTGELFF. DNA of the CDR3: TGTGCCAGCTCCGGAAGCGGGAGTGGCACCGGGGAGCTGTTTTTT.

The rearrangement links TRBV5-4 to TRBJ1-4; D might be TRBD1 (5 bases). This CDR3 region has 16 residues. V lost 4 bases to trimming and J lost 1 base, with 14 bases between them. CDR1 is SGHNT and CDR2 is YYREEE in the germline V gene (reference sequence). In DNA, the CDR3 is TGTGCCAGCAGCGCGGGGACCGGTGGAACTAATGAAAAACTGTTTTTT. It is translated as CASSAGTGGTNEKLFF.

V and J are TRBV28 and TRBJ2-7; the D gene is possibly TRBD2 (6 bases). CDR1 is MDHEN and CDR2 is SYDVKM in the germline V gene. The CDR3 runs to 12 residues. Trimming cost V 11 bases and J 0 bases, with 11 bases left between them. CDR3 sequence reads: CAAIGSSYEQYF. CDR3 nucleotide sequence: TGTGCCGCTATCGGGAGCTCCTACGAGCAGTACTTC. The full variable domain, its missing parts supplied by reference TRBV28 and TRBJ2-7, is DVKVTQSSRYLVKRTGEKVFLECVQDMDHENMFWYRQDPGLGLRLIYFSYDVKMKEKGDIPEGYSVSREKKERFSLILESASTNQTSMYLCAAIGSSYEQYFGPGTRLTVT.

This clone occurred once. This chain joins TRBV29-1 and TRBJ2-7, with 12 bases aligning to TRBD1. V lost 4 bases and J lost 10; bases outside the gene matches: 11. CDR1 and CDR2 (germline): SQVTM, ANQGSEA. CDR3 length: 14 amino acids. The CDR3 sequence: CSVATGTGGGEQYF. CDR3 DNA sequence: TGCAGCGTTGCTACCGGGACAGGGGGCGGGGAACAGTACTTC.

V gene TRBV19 combines with J gene TRBJ2-1, with a possible D match to TRBD1 (6 bases). The CDR3 length is 14 residues. Germline-derived CDR1 and CDR2 are LNHDA and SQIVND (reference sequence). The V end was cut by 4 bases, the J end by 6 bases, with 13 bases between. DNA of the CDR3: TGTGCCAGTAGTAGTAGGGGGAGAGCCAATGAGCAGTTCTTC. Protein sequence: CASSSRGRANEQFF.

The V call is TRBV19, the J call TRBJ2-1, with 10 bases fitting TRBD2. V was pared by 2 bases and J by 3 bases, with 10 bases of the junction left unmatched. CDR1 LNHDA and CDR2 SQIVND come from the germline V gene (reference sequence). This CDR3 contains 18 residues. The CDR3 DNA reads TGTGCCAGTAGTATACGAGGACTAGCGGACTTCTACTACAATGAGCAGTTCTTC. Protein product: CASSIRGLADFYYNEQFF.

This clone appeared once. The gene calls are TRBV5-1 and TRBJ2-2; either TRBD1 or TRBD2 may supply D (5 bases each). The V end lost 0 bases, the J end lost 4 bases, and 7 bases lay between the germline ends. This CDR3 contains 14 residues. The germline gives CDR1 SGHRS, CDR2 YFSETQ. The CDR3 DNA reads TGCGCCAGCAGCTTGGCAGGGACCACCGGGGAGCTGTTTTTT. This gives the protein CASSLAGTTGELFF.

The chain is built from TRBV6-6 and TRBJ2-7; D not resolved. V shed 8 bases and J shed 6 bases, with 11 bases lying between them. Germline CDR1 and CDR2: MNHNY and SVGAGI (reference sequence). The CDR3 is made up of 11 amino acids. As DNA, the CDR3 is TGTGCCAGCGGCGTCACCGCCGAGCAGTACTTC. It yields the protein CASGVTAEQYF.

The genes are TRBV28 and TRBJ2-7; TRBD1 is a possible D gene (6 bases). V lost 4 bases, J lost 0 bases, and 10 bases lay in between. The CDR3 is 14 residues long. Germline V gives CDR1 MDHEN, CDR2 SYDVKM. CDR3 amino acids: CASSWDTGSYEQYF. The CDR3, as DNA: TGTGCCAGCAGTTGGGACACGGGCTCCTACGAGCAGTACTTC.

Note on this clone: Different DNA sequences within this sample yield the same CDR3. The V and J genes are TRBV9 and TRBJ2-7; D may be TRBD2 (6 bases). CDR3 length equals 14 residues. V dropped 0 bases and J dropped 2 bases, with 9 bases sitting between them. CDR1 is SGDLS and CDR2 is YYNGEE in the germline V gene. CDR3 bases: TGTGCCAGCAGCGTAGGGGGGGTTACCTACGAGCAGTACTTC. Its protein product is CASSVGGVTYEQYF.